These 21 T cell receptor beta chains share one sample of origin, sequenced in a study of T cell changes during pregnancy in multiple sclerosis. TCRdb's table, derived via immunoSEQ multiplex PCR, lists solely in-frame clones and lacks some. Among roughly 35,000 clones, about 91% were seen once, and the ten largest hold about 0.45%. The specimen was CD4+ T cells from peripheral blood mononuclear cells, collected in the third trimester of pregnancy. These receptors were taken from a female donor in good health, enrolled as a control in a pregnancy study.

The rearrangement uses TRBV28 and TRBJ1-4; D might be TRBD1 (6 bases). V was cut by 8 bases and J by 5 bases, with 12 bases left in between. Per germline, CDR1 MDHEN and CDR2 SYDVKM. The CDR3 totals 13 residues. CDR3 residues: CASQGRGNEKLFF. The CDR3 DNA follows: TGTGCCAGCCAGGGGCGGGGGAATGAAAAACTGTTTTTT.

The chain carries TRBV19 and TRBJ1-6; 8 nucleotides line up with TRBD1. The trim removed 4 bases at V and 12 bases at J, leaving 11 bases unmatched. CDR1 LNHDA and CDR2 SQIVND come from the germline V gene (reference sequence). This CDR3 is built from 15 residues. In nucleotides, the CDR3 is TGTGCCAGTAGTAAACAAGAGGGACAGGTGGGACCCCTCCACTTT. Protein sequence: CASSKQEGQVGPLHF.

This clone was counted once. The chain links TRBV5-8 to TRBJ1-3; D is undetermined. CDR1 and CDR2 from the germline V gene are SGHTS and YDEGEE. V lost 2 bases to trimming and J lost 4 bases, with 4 bases between them. This CDR3 is built from 12 residues. The CDR3 DNA sequence: TGTGCCAGCAGCTTAGAGGGAAACACCATATATTTT. It is translated as CASSLEGNTIYF.

The chain joins TRBV7-9 to TRBJ1-2; 7 bases agree with TRBD1. The CDR3 extends over 15 amino acids. Per the germline V gene, CDR1 is SEHNR and CDR2 is FQNEAQ (reference sequence). The ends lost 0 bases at V and 4 bases at J; junction bases unmatched: 5. CDR3 loop: CASSLAGGEGYGYTF. The CDR3 DNA reads as TGTGCCAGCAGCTTAGCAGGGGGCGAAGGCTATGGCTACACCTTC.

The chain joins TRBV7-9 to TRBJ2-1, with D tentatively TRBD1 (5 bases). V was clipped by 5 bases and J by 4 bases, with 15 bases between them. CDR1 SEHNR and CDR2 FQNEAQ come from the germline V gene (reference sequence). The CDR3 runs 15 residues. CDR3 nucleotides: TGTGCCAGCAGCCCGCCCGGACAACGATACAATGAGCAGTTCTTC. It translates to CASSPPGQRYNEQFF. The complete variable domain, with remaining parts taken from reference TRBV7-9 and TRBJ2-1, reads DTGVSQNPRHKITKRGQNVTFRCDPISEHNRLYWYRQTLGQGPEFLTYFQNEAQLEKSRLLSDRFSAERPKGSFSTLEIQRTEQGDSAMYLCASSPPGQRYNEQFFGPGTRLTVL.

The chain has TRBV7-9 and TRBJ1-2, with 7 nucleotides matching TRBD1. The V gene's germline CDR1 is SEHNR and CDR2 FQNEAQ (reference sequence). Unmatched junction bases numbered 5, after V lost 3 bases and J lost 4 bases. This CDR3 has 14 residues. CDR3 nucleotides: TGTGCCAGCAGCTTGGCAGGGGGTAGCTATGGCTACACCTTC. As protein: CASSLAGGSYGYTF.

The chain joins TRBV29-1 to TRBJ1-2, with 7 bases that match TRBD1. J was trimmed by 6 bases and V by 8 bases; bases with no gene match: 12. Germline CDR1 and CDR2: SQVTM and ANQGSEA. The CDR3 totals 13 residues. CDR3 in amino acids: CSTPLGGGNGYTF. The CDR3 region has the DNA TGCAGCACACCGCTAGGGGGCGGGAATGGCTACACCTTC.

The chain employs TRBV5-1 and TRBJ2-3; 8 nucleotides align to TRBD1. V shed 4 bases and J 2 bases; nucleotides not matched to a gene: 6. Germline V gives CDR1 SGHRS, CDR2 YFSETQ. The CDR3 has 15 residues. CDR3 protein: CASSATGDNTDTQYF. The CDR3 DNA follows: TGCGCCAGCAGCGCGACAGGGGATAACACAGATACGCAGTATTTT.

Written as DNA, the CDR3 is TGTGCCAGCTCACCAAACAGGGGGAACTCACCCCTCCACTTT. Protein sequence: CASSPNRGNSPLHF. The chain is built from TRBV18 and TRBJ1-6, with 8 bases that match TRBD1. The CDR3 length is 14 residues. Per germline, CDR1 KGHSH and CDR2 LQKENI. V lost 2 bases, J lost 10 bases, and 4 bases stayed unmatched.

The gene calls are TRBV15 and TRBJ1-6, with D unclear. Germline values: CDR1 LNHNV, CDR2 YYDKDF (reference sequence). This CDR3 comprises 14 residues. V lost 5 bases and J 7 bases, leaving 12 bases between the germline ends. In DNA, the CDR3 is TGTGCCACCAGCCCCCGCCAGAGGAATTCACCCCTCCACTTT. This translates into CATSPRQRNSPLHF.

This clone is a singleton in its sample. CDR3 sequence (DNA): TGTGCCAGCAGCCCCAAGTTGGGAACAGGGAGTTCACCCCTCCACTTT. As protein: CASSPKLGTGSSPLHF. The genes are TRBV7-8 and TRBJ1-6, with D possibly being TRBD1 (6 bases). This CDR3 is built from 16 residues. The ends were cut back, 5 bases at V and 9 bases at J, with 20 bases in the middle. Germline CDR1 SGHVS, CDR2 FQNEAQ.

This clone is a singleton in its sample. The gene calls are TRBV11-3 and TRBJ2-1; TRBD2 agrees at 16 bases. Germline CDR1 is SGHNT and CDR2 is YENEEA. J gave up 7 bases and V 5 bases, and 5 bases lay outside the gene matches. The CDR3 has 16 amino acids. The CDR3 DNA follows: TGTGCCAGCAGCGCGGGACTAGCGGGGGGGCGTAATGAGCAGTTCTTC. It encodes CASSAGLAGGRNEQFF.

The rearrangement links TRBV5-1 to TRBJ2-7; the match to TRBD1 covers 7 bases. CDR3 size: 14 residues. CDR1 is SGHRS, CDR2 YFSETQ, per germline. V shed 4 bases and J 0 bases; nucleotides not matched to a gene: 4. The CDR3 sequence: CASSMTGRSYEQYF. Here the CDR3 DNA reads TGCGCCAGCAGCATGACAGGGCGCTCCTACGAGCAGTACTTC.

The chain recombines TRBV7-2 with TRBJ2-1, with 10 positions matching TRBD2. Germline V gene data show CDR1 as SGHTA and CDR2 as FQGNSA. Trimming cost V 2 bases and J 10 bases; bases outside gene matches: 5. This CDR3 has 14 amino acids. CDR3 sequence reads: CASSLPIAGGEQFF. The CDR3 nucleotides read TGTGCCAGCAGCTTACCTATAGCGGGGGGAGAGCAGTTCTTC.

The chain recombines TRBV4-2 with TRBJ1-5; D gene ambiguous. Trimming stripped 0 bases from V and 7 bases from J, with 7 bases between. Germline values: CDR1 LGHNA, CDR2 YNFKEQ. The CDR3 is 13 amino acids. DNA for the CDR3: TGTGCCAGCAGCCAAGACCCTCTCCAGCCCCAGCATTTT. It yields the protein CASSQDPLQPQHF.

DNA for the CDR3: TGTGCCAGCAGTTACATACAGGGCAATCAGCCCCAGCATTTT. Its protein is CASSYIQGNQPQHF. This rearrangement joins TRBV2 to TRBJ1-5; D is perhaps TRBD1 (5 bases). This CDR3 is 14 amino acids long. The V end lost 5 bases, the J end lost 2 bases, and 10 bases lay between the germline ends. CDR1 SNHLY and CDR2 FYNNEI come from the germline V gene.

The V call is TRBV5-6, the J call TRBJ2-5, with TRBD1 identical over 11 bases. This CDR3 comprises 15 residues. With V trimmed by 3 bases and J by 11 bases, 12 bases remained unmatched. Germline-derived CDR1 and CDR2 are SGHDT and YYEEEE. The DNA for the CDR3 is TGTGCCAGCAGCTCGAGGACAGGGGGCGGTGAAAAGCAGTACTTC. This gives the protein CASSSRTGGGEKQYF.

J is TRBJ1-6 and V is TRBV5-4; a possible D gene is TRBD1 (5 bases). V was cut by 5 bases and J by 5 bases, with 11 bases left in between. Germline lookup yields CDR1 SGHNT and CDR2 YYREEE (reference sequence). The CDR3 has 14 residues. Here the CDR3 DNA reads TGTGCCAGCAGTCGCCAGGGAAATAATTCACCCCTCCACTTT. Its translation: CASSRQGNNSPLHF.

In this sample, this clone turned up once. The rearrangement uses TRBV7-2 and TRBJ2-7, with 13 positions matching TRBD2. The ends lost 4 bases at V and 6 bases at J; junction bases unmatched: 9. Germline CDR1 reads SGHTA; CDR2 reads FQGNSA. The CDR3 is 16 residues long. CDR3 sequence reads: CASSSRTSGGGVEQYF. CDR3 coding DNA: TGTGCCAGCAGCTCCAGGACTAGCGGGGGCGGGGTCGAGCAGTACTTC.

The chain has TRBV18 and TRBJ2-5; 8 bases are shared with TRBD2. The CDR3 totals 13 residues. Unmatched junction bases numbered 4, after V lost 5 bases and J lost 5 bases. Germline V gene data show CDR1 as KGHSH and CDR2 as LQKENI. Written as DNA, the CDR3 is TGTGCCAGCTCATCGGGACTAGGGGAGACCCAGTACTTC. Its translation: CASSSGLGETQYF.

The chain recombines TRBV29-1 with TRBJ1-4; TRBD1 might be the D (6 bases). The V gene's germline CDR1 is SQVTM and CDR2 ANQGSEA. The CDR3 is made up of 13 amino acids. V was clipped by 4 bases and J by 7 bases, with 13 bases between them. In DNA form, the CDR3 reads TGCAGCGTTGGCGAATGGACAGCTGAAAAACTGTTTTTT. It is translated as CSVGEWTAEKLFF. The full variable domain, in which reference TRBV29-1 and TRBJ1-4 provide the parts outside the CDR3, is SAVISQKPSRDICQRGTSLTIQCQVDSQVTMMFWYRQQPGQSLTLIATANQGSEATYESGFVIDKFPISRPNLTFSTLTVSNMSPEDSSIYLCSVGEWTAEKLFFGSGTQLSVL.